This T cell receptor beta chain came from a study of blood T cell repertoires in COVID-19. Background on the study: PBMCs, B-cell-depleted T cells, or T cells were the source of the cDNA or gDNA that made up the material.

The assay was immunoSEQ multiplex PCR, and TCRdb's table has in-frame clones only and misses some. The sample has some 250,000 clones, roughly 87% seen once. The ends lost 3 bases at V and 5 bases at J; junction bases unmatched: 6. This CDR3 comprises 15 residues. Germline loops: CDR1 SGHAT, CDR2 FQNNGV. Material for sequencing was peripheral blood. This chain connects TRBV11-2 to TRBJ2-1; 8 bases match TRBD1. The sequence was collected from a man in his fifties or sixties who had recovered from COVID-19. The CDR3 loop reads CASSFRDRTHNEQFF. The CDR3 DNA follows: TGTGCCAGCAGCTTTCGGGACAGGACACACAATGAGCAGTTCTTC.